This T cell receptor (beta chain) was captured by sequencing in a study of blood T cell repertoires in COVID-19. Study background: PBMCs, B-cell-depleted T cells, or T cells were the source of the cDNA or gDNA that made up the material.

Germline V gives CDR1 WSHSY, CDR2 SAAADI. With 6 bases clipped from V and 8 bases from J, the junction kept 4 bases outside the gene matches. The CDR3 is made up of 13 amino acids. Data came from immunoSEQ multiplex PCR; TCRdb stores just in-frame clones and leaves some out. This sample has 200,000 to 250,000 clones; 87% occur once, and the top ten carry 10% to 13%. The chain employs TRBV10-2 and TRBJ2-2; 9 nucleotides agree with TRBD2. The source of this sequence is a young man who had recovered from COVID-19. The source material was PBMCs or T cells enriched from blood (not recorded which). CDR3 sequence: CASRSSGAGELFF. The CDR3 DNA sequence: TGCGCCAGCAGGTCTAGCGGGGCTGGGGAGCTGTTTTTT.